What follows are 18 T cell receptor beta chains derived from one specimen sequenced in a study of vaccination and CD4 T cells after COVID-19. The antigens for these receptors are not known. The Oncomine TCR Beta short-read assay generated sequence data from the DNA of cultured CD4+ T cells. TCRdb recomputed calls from the PCR reads with MiXCR, one row per CDR3 protein. The sample lists approximately 7,700 distinct CDR3 sequences; approximately 55% were seen once. Specified treatment: approximately nine-day PBMC culture with coronavirus spike peptide pools or control peptides (ViraFEST assay). Sequenced input: CD4+ T cells from blood, cultured in vitro. These receptor sequences come from a human donor who had recovered from COVID-19.

This chain joins TRBV7-9 and TRBJ2-7; the D is unclear. This CDR3 contains 13 residues. Germline V gene sequence: CDR1 SEHNR, CDR2 FQNEAQ (reference sequence). V was clipped by 4 bases and J by 2 bases, with 9 bases between them. The CDR3 region is CASSSPNTYEQYF. In nucleotides, the CDR3 is TGTGCCAGCAGCTCCCCGAATACCTACGAGCAGTACTTC.

CDR3 loop: CSAGGVPGQGAGTDTQYF. CDR3 in DNA: TGCAGTGCTGGCGGAGTCCCGGGACAGGGGGCAGGGACAGATACGCAGTATTTT. J is TRBJ2-3 and V is TRBV20-1; 12 nucleotides align to TRBD1. Germline V gives CDR1 DFQATT, CDR2 SNEGSKA (reference sequence). This CDR3 has 18 residues. The V segment lost 5 bases and the J segment 3 bases; nucleotides outside the gene matches: 15.

This clonotype came up a few times. The chain carries TRBV19 and TRBJ1-1; no definite D call. The germline V gene encodes CDR1 LNHDA and CDR2 SQIVND (reference sequence). The CDR3 has 13 amino acids. V lost 3 bases and J 11 bases, leaving 16 bases between the germline ends. For the CDR3, the DNA is TGTGCCAGTAGTATGATCGACCCTGCTGGGGCTTTCTTT. Translating gives CASSMIDPAGAFF. Supplemented by reference TRBV19 and TRBJ1-1, the full variable domain reads DGGITQSPKYLFRKEGQNVTLSCEQNLNHDAMYWYRQDPGQGLRLIYYSQIVNDFQKGDIAEGYSVSREKKESFPLTVTSAQKNPTAFYLCASSMIDPAGAFFGQGTRLTVV.

The rearrangement joins TRBV12-3 or TRBV12-4 to TRBJ2-4, with D unclear. Trimming took 2 bases from V and 5 from J, leaving 10 bases between them. The CDR3 covers 14 residues. The CDR3 spells CASSLNAGENIQYF. The CDR3 bases are TGTGCCAGCAGTTTAAATGCAGGAGAAAACATTCAGTACTTC.

The chain has TRBV6-1 and TRBJ1-2; TRBD1 matches at 7 bases. This CDR3 comprises 15 residues. J lost 9 bases, V lost 7 bases, and 17 bases had no gene match. Germline V gene lookup returns CDR1 MNHNS and CDR2 SASEGT. Written as DNA, the CDR3 is TGTGCCAGCACTATAAGGGGGCAGGCCCCTTATAGCTACACCTTC. Residues: CASTIRGQAPYSYTF.

This clonotype was counted between two and nine times. This chain links TRBV20-1 with TRBJ2-6; D not certain. Germline CDR1 is DFQATT and CDR2 is SNEGSKA (reference sequence). V lost 5 bases and J 6 bases, leaving 14 bases between the germline ends. The CDR3 has 14 residues. The CDR3 DNA reads TGCAGTGCTCACCCGGCTTCTTCGGCCAACGTCCTGACTTTC. Translating it yields CSAHPASSANVLTF.

This chain links TRBV19 with TRBJ1-6, with D uncertain. Per germline, CDR1 LNHDA and CDR2 SQIVND (reference sequence). This CDR3 has 20 residues. V lost 5 bases to trimming and J lost 0 bases, with 23 bases between them. For the CDR3, the DNA is TGTGCCAGTAGTGGAAGTCGACATGGAGCCTCAAGCTCCTATAATTCACCCCTCCACTTT. Encoded protein: CASSGSRHGASSSYNSPLHF.

This chain connects TRBV5-4 to TRBJ2-6; 10 bases fit TRBD1. V gave up 4 bases and J gave up 2 bases; unmatched junction bases: 6. The CDR3 is made up of 17 amino acids. Germline V gene data show CDR1 as SGHNT and CDR2 as YYREEE (reference sequence). The CDR3 is CASSRRQGAPGANVLTF. The CDR3 DNA is TGTGCCAGCAGCCGCCGACAGGGGGCGCCTGGGGCCAACGTCCTGACTTTC.

The J gene is TRBJ2-5, the V gene TRBV6-5, with D tentatively TRBD2 (6 bases). The CDR3 length is 15 residues. Germline V gene sequence: CDR1 MNHEY, CDR2 SVGAGI. With 0 bases removed from V and 5 bases from J, the gap between germline ends came to 13 bases. This chain's CDR3 is CASSYSGGGYETQYF. In DNA form, the CDR3 reads TGTGCCAGCAGTTACTCAGGAGGAGGGTATGAGACCCAGTACTTC.

This clonotype occurred a few times. The rearrangement uses TRBV7-9 and TRBJ2-2, with 11 positions matching TRBD2. Looked up from germline, CDR1 is SEHNR and CDR2 is FQNEAQ (reference sequence). The CDR3 loop spans 16 amino acids. V lost 0 bases, J lost 7 bases, and 4 bases stayed unmatched. The CDR3 is CASSLALAGDIGELFF. DNA of the CDR3: TGTGCCAGCAGCTTAGCACTAGCGGGAGATATCGGGGAGCTGTTTTTT.

V gene TRBV4-2 combines with J gene TRBJ2-4; D unclear. The germline CDR1 and CDR2 sequences are LGHNA and YNFKEQ. Trimming left V 3 bases short and J 1 base short, with 4 bases between. The CDR3 runs 13 residues. The CDR3, as DNA: TGTGCCAGCAGCCAGGCCGCCAAAAACATTCAGTACTTC. This translates into CASSQAAKNIQYF.

J is TRBJ2-1 and V is TRBV7-2; D may correspond to TRBD1 or TRBD2 (7 bases each). The CDR3 loop spans 14 amino acids. Germline V gives CDR1 SGHTA, CDR2 FQGNSA. Trimming stripped 8 bases from V and 12 bases from J, with 23 bases between. CDR3 in DNA: TGTGCCAGCGGGGTCTCGGAGGCAGGGGGGGTGCAGTTCTTC. Its protein is CASGVSEAGGVQFF.

The J gene is TRBJ2-3, the V gene TRBV24-1; no firm D call. Germline V gene lookup returns CDR1 KGHDR and CDR2 SFDVKD. With 1 base removed from V and 0 bases from J, the gap between germline ends came to 10 bases. The CDR3 runs 16 residues. The CDR3 sequence: CATSDFKASSTDTQYF. The CDR3 region has the DNA TGTGCCACCAGTGATTTTAAGGCGAGTAGCACAGATACGCAGTATTTT.

This clonotype came up once. The genes are TRBV20-1 and TRBJ2-1, with 8 bases lining up with TRBD2. This CDR3 contains 14 residues. V trimming: 2 bases; J trimming: 3 bases; junction bases outside the gene matches: 3. Germline lookup yields CDR1 DFQATT and CDR2 SNEGSKA (reference sequence). CDR3 residues: CSARMREDYNEQFF. The CDR3 bases are TGCAGTGCTAGAATGCGGGAGGACTACAATGAGCAGTTCTTC.

The J gene is TRBJ1-5, the V gene TRBV6-1; D unclear. V lost 3 bases, J lost 5 bases, and 5 bases lay in between. This CDR3 is built from 12 residues. Germline V gene lookup returns CDR1 MNHNS and CDR2 SASEGT. The CDR3 coding sequence is TGTGCCAGCAGTGACAGAGATCAGCCCCAGCATTTT. This gives the protein CASSDRDQPQHF.

This rearrangement joins TRBV4-3 to TRBJ1-6, with D unresolved. Germline lookup yields CDR1 LGHNA and CDR2 YSLEER. Trimming pared 0 bases from V and 0 bases from J, leaving 12 bases between. This CDR3 is built from 18 residues. The CDR3: CASSQEGPGSSYNSPLHF. Here the CDR3 DNA reads TGCGCCAGCAGCCAAGAAGGCCCCGGTAGCTCCTATAATTCACCCCTCCACTTT.

This clonotype was counted a few times. V is TRBV11-2 and J is TRBJ1-1; no clear D. Between the trimmed V and J ends, which lost 0 bases and 4 bases, there was a span of 3 bases. CDR3 length: 12 residues. Germline V gene sequence: CDR1 SGHAT, CDR2 FQNNGV. The DNA for the CDR3 is TGTGCCAGCAGCTTAGAATTCACTGAAGCTTTCTTT. Translated: CASSLEFTEAFF.

The rearrangement uses TRBV7-2 and TRBJ2-2, with 8 bases lining up with TRBD2. The germline gives CDR1 SGHTA, CDR2 FQGNSA. The CDR3 runs to 17 residues. The V and J ends lost 2 bases and 1 base, in that order; junction bases with no gene match: 6. The CDR3 region has the DNA TGTGCCAGCAGCTTATCTCCCAGCGGGGGGAACACCGGGGAGCTGTTTTTT. Translation: CASSLSPSGGNTGELFF. Based on the CDR3 plus reference TRBV7-2 and TRBJ2-2, the full variable domain is GAGVSQSPSNKVTEKGKDVELRCDPISGHTALYWYRQSLGQGLEFLIYFQGNSAPDKSGLPSDRFSAERTGGSVSTLTIQRTQQEDSAVYLCASSLSPSGGNTGELFFGEGSRLTVL.